This T cell receptor (beta chain) was sequenced in a study of T cells in Graves' hyperthyroidism and ophthalmopathy. Pregnant or lactating patients were excluded, as were those with uncontrolled infection or other autoimmune disease. Each diagnosis was grounded in clinical symptoms, serum thyroxine and TRAb, thyroid ultrasound, and orbital computed tomography. Fresh peripheral blood, about 9.3 ml, yielded the PBMCs. There are many counts of this clonotype. RNA transcripts yielded amplified TCR beta CDR3 regions. First-round RT-PCR with HTBI primers amplified the TCR CDR3 region. TCRdb recomputed calls from the multiplex PCR reads with MiXCR, one row per CDR3 protein. The sample shows about 350,000 distinct CDR3 sequences, 15% to 20% of them seen only once. The source is a woman aged 40 to 50 with Graves' ophthalmopathy. Specimen: blood.

The CDR3 DNA sequence: TGTGCCAGCAGTTTTCAGGGGGCCAGGTTTTTGGGGCCCCTCCACTTT. It encodes CASSFQGARFLGPLHF. The V gene is TRBV12-3 or TRBV12-4, the J gene TRBJ1-6; 8 bases agree with TRBD1. The CDR3 loop spans 16 amino acids. V lost 3 bases, J lost 13 bases, and 14 bases stayed unmatched.